These 29 T cell receptor beta chains originate from one sample sequenced in a study of a mutant IDH1 vaccine in newly diagnosed glioma. Clones were sequenced by immunoSEQ multiplex PCR, and TCRdb holds only the in-frame ones, with some missing. The table includes some 27,000 clones, approximately 78% detected once. For these receptors, no antigen is known. The time point was: week 23, last vaccination. A 20-mer mutant IDH1 peptide at 300 ug was injected subcutaneously with topical imiquimod. The sample here was PBMCs, taken from a glioma patient whose treatment included an IDH1 peptide vaccine. Receptors originate from a woman younger than 45 with glioma.

This clone rates as medium-sized (0.01 to 0.1%). The chain has TRBV5-1 and TRBJ1-6, with a tentative D call TRBD1 (5 bases). Germline CDR1 is SGHRS and CDR2 is YFSETQ. The CDR3 has 14 amino acids. The V gene lost 3 bases and the J gene lost 7 bases, with 11 bases spanning the gap. The CDR3 nucleotides read TGCGCCAGCAGCTCCAGGGTAAGAAATTCACCCCTCCACTTT. This sequence encodes CASSSRVRNSPLHF.

CDR3 region: CSVLQGARTVAFF. In nucleotides, the CDR3 is TGCAGCGTTTTACAGGGGGCGCGGACGGTCGCTTTCTTT. The V and J genes are TRBV29-1 and TRBJ1-1; 9 positions match TRBD1. Trimming took 5 bases from V and 11 from J; bases not matched to a gene: 12. The CDR3 runs to 13 residues. CDR1 is SQVTM and CDR2 is ANQGSEA in the germline V gene.

The chain carries TRBV5-8 and TRBJ1-4; unclear D gene. From germline, CDR1 is SGHTS and CDR2 YDEGEE. V lost 2 bases to trimming and J lost 4 bases, with 9 bases between them. This CDR3 has 14 amino acids. CDR3 sequence (DNA): TGTGCCAGCAGCTTCGGGCGCCTTAATGAAAAACTGTTTTTT. Translated, it gives CASSFGRLNEKLFF.

This clone was observed a handful of times. The chain employs TRBV29-1 and TRBJ1-1; D uncertain. V lost 0 bases to trimming and J lost 1 base, with 6 bases between them. In germline, CDR1 is SQVTM, CDR2 ANQGSEA. The CDR3 runs 13 residues. CDR3 in amino acids: CSVEDNTNTEAFF. DNA of the CDR3: TGCAGCGTTGAAGACAACACGAACACTGAAGCTTTCTTT.

This CDR3 reads CASSLDRGKRSNTEAFF. In DNA, the CDR3 is TGTGCCAGCAGCTTGGACAGGGGGAAAAGGTCGAACACTGAAGCTTTCTTT. The J gene is TRBJ1-1, the V gene TRBV7-9, with 10 bases that match TRBD1. V dropped 3 bases and J dropped 1; count of bases not matched to a gene: 8. Germline loops: CDR1 SEHNR, CDR2 FQNEAQ (reference sequence). This CDR3 spans 17 amino acids.

CDR3 bases: TGTGCCAGCAGCCGCCCGGGACAGCGCCAAGAGACCCAGTACTTC. It codes for CASSRPGQRQETQYF. This chain connects TRBV13 to TRBJ2-5; the match to TRBD1 covers 7 bases. The length of the CDR3 is 15 residues. Germline trimming cut 5 bases from V and 1 base from J; bases unmatched to any gene: 7. Germline values: CDR1 PRHDT, CDR2 FYEKMQ (reference sequence).

The CDR3 is CASSVGNEQYF. CDR3 DNA sequence: TGTGCCAGCAGCGTGGGGAACGAGCAGTACTTC. The rearrangement joins TRBV9 to TRBJ2-7, with unresolved D. Germline V gene sequence: CDR1 SGDLS, CDR2 YYNGEE. This CDR3 has 11 amino acids. V gave up 2 bases and J gave up 5 bases, with 5 bases separating them.

This clone showed up just a few times. The V and J genes are TRBV12-5 and TRBJ1-5; 10 bases are a match to TRBD1. The CDR3 is made up of 16 amino acids. Losses at the gene ends were 2 bases for V and 5 bases for J; bases not matched to a gene: 6. Germline CDR1 is LGHNT and CDR2 is FRNRAP. Written as DNA, the CDR3 is TGTGCTAGTGGTTTGCCCCGGACAGGGGGAGATCAGCCCCAGCATTTT. Its protein product is CASGLPRTGGDQPQHF.

This chain joins TRBV30 and TRBJ1-5; D is uncertain. CDR3 length: 14 residues. Deletions cut 1 base from V and 0 bases from J, with 7 bases between. The germline gives CDR1 GTSNPN, CDR2 SVGIG (reference sequence). The CDR3 reads CAWSGRSSNQPQHF. DNA of the CDR3: TGTGCCTGGAGTGGGCGGAGTAGCAATCAGCCCCAGCATTTT. The variable domain in full, with the rest retrieved from reference TRBV30 and TRBJ1-5, is SQTIHQWPATLVQPVGSPLSLECTVEGTSNPNLYWYRQAAGRGLQLLFYSVGIGQISSEVPQNLSASRPQDRQFILSSKKLLLSDSGFYLCAWSGRSSNQPQHFGDGTRLSIL.

V gene TRBV10-2 combines with J gene TRBJ1-1, with 9 bases matching TRBD1. CDR3 size: 13 residues. After removal of 6 bases from V and 10 bases from J, the junction contained 9 bases not matched to a gene. Germline V gene data show CDR1 as WSHSY and CDR2 as SAAADI. The DNA for the CDR3 is TGCGCCAGCAGGGGGGACAGGGCTGTGGGAGCTTTCTTT. Amino acid sequence: CASRGDRAVGAFF.

V is TRBV7-9 and J is TRBJ2-5, with D perhaps TRBD1 (6 bases). The CDR3 runs 14 residues. The germline V gene has CDR1 SEHNR and CDR2 FQNEAQ (reference sequence). Trimming shortened V by 6 bases and J by 4 bases, and 15 bases separated the two germline ends. CDR3 sequence (DNA): TGTGCCAGCAGAGAAACAGGGCTCGGAGAGACCCAGTACTTC. Translated, it gives CASRETGLGETQYF.

This sequence joins TRBV10-2 and TRBJ2-2, with 8 bases fitting TRBD2. The length of the CDR3 is 16 residues. The germline CDR1 and CDR2 sequences are WSHSY and SAAADI. Losses at the gene ends were 4 bases for V and 7 bases for J; bases not matched to a gene: 11. The CDR3 bases are TGCGCCAGCAGTGGGGAAGCGGGGGCCTTGGTCGGGGAGCTGTTTTTT. Its translation: CASSGEAGALVGELFF.

This chain uses TRBV19 with TRBJ2-1; 8 nucleotides align to TRBD1. CDR3 length: 15 residues. Germline-derived CDR1 and CDR2 are LNHDA and SQIVND (reference sequence). The ends lost 7 bases at V and 11 bases at J; junction bases unmatched: 16. CDR3 sequence: CASTPGGTGTMKQFF. DNA for the CDR3: TGTGCCAGTACCCCGGGCGGGACAGGTACAATGAAGCAGTTCTTC.

The V and J genes are TRBV5-4 and TRBJ1-1; D might be TRBD1 (6 bases). CDR1 SGHNT and CDR2 YYREEE come from the germline V gene (reference sequence). The CDR3 consists of 14 residues. V gave up 3 bases and J gave up 6 bases, with 15 bases separating them. The CDR3 bases are TGTGCCAGCAGCTACACAGGGAAGGGGCCTGAAGCTTTCTTT. Protein sequence: CASSYTGKGPEAFF.

The chain joins TRBV19 to TRBJ2-7, with 12 nucleotides matching TRBD1. Germline loops: CDR1 LNHDA, CDR2 SQIVND (reference sequence). V was pared by 4 bases and J by 4 bases, with 8 bases of the junction left unmatched. CDR3 length: 16 residues. The DNA for the CDR3 is TGTGCCAGTAGTAAACCCGGGACAGGGGGCTTTTACGAGCAGTACTTC. Protein sequence: CASSKPGTGGFYEQYF.

This clone was seen more than once but under ten times. The chain is built from TRBV7-6 and TRBJ1-1; D unresolved. Germline CDR1 and CDR2: SGHVS and FNYEAQ. The CDR3 spans 13 residues. The V gene lost 1 base and the J gene lost 1 base, with 4 bases spanning the gap. CDR3 DNA sequence: TGTGCCAGCAGCTTAGATAGGAACACTGAAGCTTTCTTT. Translation gives CASSLDRNTEAFF. The whole variable domain, remainder taken from reference TRBV7-6 and TRBJ1-1, is GAGVSQSPRYKVTKRGQDVALRCDPISGHVSLYWYRQALGQGPEFLTYFNYEAQQDKSGLPNDRFSAERPEGSISTLTIQRTEQRDSAMYRCASSLDRNTEAFFGQGTRLTVV.

Only a few counts were recorded for this clone. The genes are TRBV7-3 and TRBJ2-3; D possibly matches TRBD1 or TRBD2 (5 bases each). This CDR3 is 18 amino acids long. V was pared by 2 bases and J by 2 bases, with 20 bases between. CDR1 is SGHTA, CDR2 FQGTGA, per germline. The CDR3 DNA reads as TGTGCCAGCAGCTTAGAGGGGTCGGACCGCCCCCCCACAGATACGCAGTATTTT. It yields the protein CASSLEGSDRPPTDTQYF.

The genes are TRBV6-5 and TRBJ1-3, with unresolved D. V was cut by 0 bases and J by 1 base, with 4 bases left in between. CDR1 MNHEY and CDR2 SVGAGI come from the germline V gene. This CDR3 spans 14 amino acids. The CDR3 region has the DNA TGTGCCAGCAGTTACTCGACTTCTGGAAACACCATATATTTT. Its protein product is CASSYSTSGNTIYF.

The chain links TRBV9 to TRBJ2-2; no definite D call. Germline V gives CDR1 SGDLS, CDR2 YYNGEE. V was cut by 4 bases and J by 3 bases, with 10 bases left in between. This CDR3 contains 14 residues. CDR3 sequence (DNA): TGTGCCAGCAGCCTTTGGGGTCACACCGGGGAGCTGTTTTTT. Its protein is CASSLWGHTGELFF.

The chain combines TRBV27 with TRBJ2-1; possible D gene TRBD2, 6 bases. CDR1 is MNHEY and CDR2 is SMNVEV in the germline V gene (reference sequence). V was clipped by 4 bases and J by 10 bases, with 11 bases between them. The CDR3 is 12 amino acids. CDR3 sequence reads: CASSYLRGEQFF. The CDR3 nucleotides read TGTGCCAGCAGTTATCTCCGGGGGGAGCAGTTCTTC.

This clone was seen only once. This chain joins TRBV30 and TRBJ2-5, with no clear D. The germline gives CDR1 GTSNPN, CDR2 SVGIG (reference sequence). CDR3 length equals 11 residues. The V and J ends lost 0 bases and 2 bases respectively, with 1 base between them. The CDR3 protein is CAWSVQETQYF. The CDR3 region has the DNA TGTGCCTGGAGTGTACAAGAGACCCAGTACTTC.

The V gene is TRBV4-1, the J gene TRBJ2-7; 10 nucleotides line up with TRBD2. This CDR3 is 16 amino acids long. V gave up 3 bases and J gave up 1 base; unmatched junction bases: 6. Germline values: CDR1 MGHRA, CDR2 YSYEKL. CDR3 nucleotide sequence: TGCGCCAGCAGCCAGGGGGCTAGCGGGGGATCCTACGAGCAGTACTTC. It is translated as CASSQGASGGSYEQYF.

J is TRBJ1-5 and V is TRBV7-9; possibly TRBD1 for D (6 bases). CDR3 length: 14 residues. In germline, CDR1 is SEHNR, CDR2 FQNEAQ (reference sequence). The germline V and J ends were trimmed by 5 bases and 6 bases, with 14 bases remaining between them. CDR3 sequence: CASSPHRAAQPQHF. In nucleotides, the CDR3 is TGTGCCAGCAGCCCCCACAGGGCCGCTCAGCCCCAGCATTTT.

Written as DNA, the CDR3 is TGTGCCAGCAGCTGGGGACTAGCGGATGCCTACGAGCAGTACTTC. Encoded protein: CASSWGLADAYEQYF. The V gene is TRBV7-9, the J gene TRBJ2-7; 11 bases align to TRBD2. Germline V CDR1 and CDR2: SEHNR, FQNEAQ (reference sequence). This CDR3 contains 15 residues. V shed 4 bases, J shed 2 bases, and the junction held 4 bases outside the gene matches.

This chain joins TRBV4-1 and TRBJ2-1; 12 nucleotides match TRBD2. Germline V lookup: CDR1 MGHRA, CDR2 YSYEKL. CDR3 length: 21 amino acids. After removal of 2 bases from V and 0 bases from J, the junction contained 14 bases not matched to a gene. The CDR3 nucleotides are TGCGCCAGCAGCCAATGGACTAGCGGGGCCCGTCTCCCAATCTCCTACAATGAGCAGTTCTTC. It is translated as CASSQWTSGARLPISYNEQFF.

This clone was seen only a few times. The chain links TRBV30 to TRBJ1-1; D is unclear. Trimming removed 7 bases at V and 5 bases at J, with 20 bases between. CDR3 length: 14 residues. Germline V CDR1 and CDR2: GTSNPN, SVGIG (reference sequence). DNA of the CDR3: TGTGCCTTGCGGACCGAACGTGGAATGACTGAAGCTTTCTTT. This gives the protein CALRTERGMTEAFF. The variable domain in full, completed from reference TRBV30 and TRBJ1-1, reads SQTIHQWPATLVQPVGSPLSLECTVEGTSNPNLYWYRQAAGRGLQLLFYSVGIGQISSEVPQNLSASRPQDRQFILSSKKLLLSDSGFYLCALRTERGMTEAFFGQGTRLTVV.

The rearrangement links TRBV6-6 to TRBJ2-3; 11 nucleotides align to TRBD2. This CDR3 spans 14 amino acids. Germline lookup yields CDR1 MNHNY and CDR2 SVGAGI (reference sequence). V lost 6 bases, J lost 2 bases, and 1 base stayed unmatched. This chain's CDR3 is CASRTSGTTDTQYF. Written as DNA, the CDR3 is TGTGCCAGCAGGACTAGCGGGACCACAGATACGCAGTATTTT.

The V gene is TRBV5-1, the J gene TRBJ1-2; 12 bases are shared with TRBD1. Per the germline V gene, CDR1 is SGHRS and CDR2 is YFSETQ. V was clipped by 0 bases and J by 0 bases; unmatched bases: 9. The CDR3 length is 19 residues. The CDR3 coding sequence is TGCGCCAGCAGCTTGGTAGTAGGGACAGGGGGCAGAGCTAACTATGGCTACACCTTC. It encodes CASSLVVGTGGRANYGYTF.

This clone appeared a few times. The chain joins TRBV5-1 to TRBJ2-7; D remains unclear. The CDR3 runs 13 residues. Germline V CDR1 and CDR2: SGHRS, YFSETQ. The V and J ends lost 2 bases and 7 bases respectively, with 13 bases between them. Here the CDR3 reads CASSLGRSLEQYF. The CDR3 DNA reads TGCGCCAGCAGCTTAGGTCGTTCGCTAGAGCAGTACTTC.